One TCR beta chain is described in this entry. What it recognizes is unknown. Combined were second doses at about 4 or about 12 weeks. The data belong to a study of T cell responses to AZD1222 COVID-19 vaccine. The data were produced by immunoSEQ multiplex PCR, yet TCRdb's version contains in-frame clones alone and is incomplete. The sample has around 81,000 clones; 91% are singletons. Germline CDR1 is MNHEY and CDR2 is SVGAGI. Trimming took off 0 bases at V and 6 bases at J, with 12 bases between the two ends. This CDR3 comprises 15 residues. Findings and caveats of the study: Dominant at 160-218 and 743-854, vaccine-associated CD4 TCRs also spanned spike. Spike-specific TCR repertoires showed rising breadth and depth after two AZD1222 doses. There were mostly white British donors and more females than males, and clonal diversity was possibly underestimated.

The chain couples TRBV6-5 to TRBJ2-1; D is uncertain. This specimen was peripheral blood, taken 28 days after the second AZD1222 dose. The receptor's source is an adult who received the AZD1222 COVID-19 vaccine. In DNA form, the CDR3 reads TGTGCCAGCAGTTACTCAGAGTCGGTAGGCAATGAGCAGTTCTTC. It yields the protein CASSYSESVGNEQFF.